Listed here are 13 T cell receptor beta chains from one sample, sequenced in a study of tissue T cells after allogeneic stem cell transplantation. Assay used: immunoSEQ multiplex PCR; TCRdb lists only in-frame clones, some missing. The data show about 4,000 clones, with under 65% seen just once and more than 6% held by the top ten. Time point here: mouse harvest day 7 after allogeneic transplant. The graft held 10^6 splenic CD5+ T cells and 10^7 T-cell-depleted bone marrow cells. Sequencing input: gut tissue. These TCRs come from a female BALB/c mouse given C57BL/6 T cells with graft-versus-host disease after an allogeneic hematopoietic cell transplant.

Concerning this clone: The listed genes are named as in mouse. The sequenced fragment ends 1 residue before the CDR3 boundary, so the rest is inferred from the germline J gene. The rearrangement uses TRBV2 and TRBJ2-4; no clear D gene. Germline CDR1 LGHNA, CDR2 YSYQKL. The CDR3 is made up of 13 amino acids. V lost 2 bases and J 1 base, leaving 4 bases between the germline ends. The covered CDR3 bases are TGTGCCAGCAGCCAATACGGTCAAAACACCTTGTAC. This sequence encodes CASSQYGQNTLY. The entire CDR3 protein reads CASSQYGQNTLYF.

As regards this clone: All gene names here are mouse names. The observed sequence ends 1 residue before the CDR3 terminus, with the missing tail filled in from the germline J gene. The rearrangement joins TRBV3 to TRBJ2-5, with D uncertain. The CDR3 is made up of 11 amino acids. V lost 4 bases and J 2 bases, leaving 1 base between the germline ends. Germline CDR1 and CDR2: SNHLY and FYNGKV (reference sequence). This chain's CDR3 is CASSSQDTQYF. The covered CDR3 bases are TGTGCCAGCAGCTCCCAAGACACCCAGTAC.

In the case of this clone: Gene labels here are mouse ones. The CDR3 is cut off 1 residue early in the read; its end comes from the germline J gene. V is TRBV21 and J is TRBJ2-5; no firm D call. TRBV21 is annotated as an ORF whose role is uncertain. The V end lost 7 bases, the J end lost 2 bases, and 7 bases lay between the germline ends. The length of the CDR3 is 12 residues. The DNA read from the CDR3 is TGTGCTAGCACCAGACTCCAAGACACCCAGTAC. Residues: CASTRLQDTQY. The CDR3 reads in full as CASTRLQDTQYF.

Turning to this clone: Each gene name is a mouse one. The CDR3 extends 1 residue past the end of the read, so its final part is completed from the germline J gene. This rearrangement joins TRBV12-1 to TRBJ2-7; 11 bases line up with TRBD2. The V and J ends lost 2 bases and 4 bases, in that order; junction bases with no gene match: 6. Germline CDR1 is SGHSN and CDR2 is HYEKVE. This CDR3 is built from 15 residues. The CDR3 region is CASSPTTGGGYEQYF. CDR3 DNA, as far as it was read: TGTGCCAGCTCTCCTACGACTGGGGGGGGGTATGAACAGTAC.

Concerning this clone: Genes and germline are mouse. The DNA ends 1 residue before the CDR3 does, and the rest of the CDR3 is filled in from the germline J gene. The V and J genes are TRBV13-1 and TRBJ2-2; 9 bases match TRBD1. Germline loops: CDR1 NSHNY, CDR2 SYGAGN. The CDR3 is 15 residues long. Trimming took 4 bases from V and 2 from J; bases not matched to a gene: 3. This CDR3 reads CASSPGQGNTGQLYF. The part of the CDR3 DNA that was read is TGTGCCAGCAGTCCTGGACAGGGGAACACCGGGCAGCTCTAC.

About this clone: Germline and genes: mouse. The sequenced fragment ends 1 residue before the CDR3 boundary, so the rest is inferred from the germline J gene. V is TRBV16 and J is TRBJ2-4; TRBD2 matches at 7 bases. The V gene end was trimmed by 1 base and the J gene end by 6 bases; junction bases not matched to a gene: 1. Germline assignment: CDR1 SGHSA and CDR2 FRNQAP. CDR3 length equals 13 residues. The part of the CDR3 DNA that was read is TGTGCAAGCAGCTTAGTCTGGGGGAACACCTTGTAC. This encodes CASSLVWGNTLY. From start to end, the CDR3 is CASSLVWGNTLYF.

There are a few counts of this clone. Any gene name here is a mouse gene name. CDR3: CASRRTGGYEQYF. The DNA read from the CDR3 is TGTGCCAGCAGGAGGACTGGGGGCTATGAACAGTAC. The gene calls are TRBV3 and TRBJ2-7, with 10 bases that match TRBD2. The CDR3 end is not reached by the read, which stops 1 residue before it; the germline J gene fills it in. CDR1 is SNHLY, CDR2 FYNGKV, per germline (reference sequence). The CDR3 consists of 13 residues. V dropped 6 bases and J dropped 3; count of bases not matched to a gene: 2. The whole variable domain, remainder taken from reference TRBV3 and TRBJ2-7, is GPKVLQIPSHQIIDMGQMVTLNCDPVSNHLYFYWYKQILGQQMEFLVNFYNGKVMEKSKLFKDQFSVERPDGSYFTLKIQPTALEDSAVYFCASRRTGGYEQYFGPGTRLTVL.

This clone has a handful of counts. Gene labels here are mouse ones. The read comes to an end 1 residue before the CDR3 does, leaving the germline J gene to fill in the end. V gene TRBV26 combines with J gene TRBJ1-1, with D tentatively TRBD1 (5 bases). V was cut by 1 base and J by 3 bases, with 9 bases left in between. The V gene's germline CDR1 is KGHPV and CDR2 FQNQEV (reference sequence). The CDR3 is 14 amino acids. CDR3 sequence reads: CASSLWGGDTEVFF. The DNA read from the CDR3 is TGTGCCAGCAGTCTGTGGGGAGGGGACACAGAAGTCTTC.

This clone was seen only a few times. The genes are named according to mouse. Read data end 1 residue before the CDR3 end; the end is taken from the germline J gene. V usage is TRBV16 and J usage is TRBJ2-4, with D uncertain. The CDR3 extends over 14 amino acids. Germline values: CDR1 SGHSA, CDR2 FRNQAP. V was cut by 1 base and J by 0 bases, with 5 bases left in between. The CDR3 protein is CASSLVASQNTLYF. Partial CDR3 DNA: TGTGCAAGCAGCTTAGTGGCGAGTCAAAACACCTTGTAC.

Details on this clone: All gene names here are mouse names. The read is 1 residue too short to cover the CDR3 end, so that end is filled in from the germline J gene. The V call is TRBV26, the J call TRBJ2-4, with D perhaps matching TRBD1 or TRBD2 (6 bases each). The CDR3 spans 15 residues. V lost 4 bases and J 0 bases, leaving 11 bases between the germline ends. CDR1 KGHPV and CDR2 FQNQEV come from the germline V gene (reference sequence). Incomplete CDR3 DNA: TGTGCCAGCAGTCCGGGGGGACAAAGTCAAAACACCTTGTAC. The encoded protein is CASSPGGQSQNTLY. The full-length CDR3 reads as CASSPGGQSQNTLYF.

A note on this clone: Germline and genes here are mouse. The CDR3 end falls 1 residue outside the read, so it is completed with the germline J gene. The chain employs TRBV12-1 and TRBJ1-4; D is unresolved. This CDR3 is 14 amino acids long. Trimming stripped 0 bases from V and 0 bases from J, with 4 bases between. Germline V gene lookup returns CDR1 SGHSN and CDR2 HYEKVE. The CDR3 DNA, read in part, is TGTGCCAGCTCTCTCCAGATTTCCAACGAAAGATTATTT. Protein product: CASSLQISNERLF. The whole CDR3 protein reads CASSLQISNERLFF. Based on the CDR3 plus reference TRBV12-1 and TRBJ1-4, the full variable domain is DSGVVQSPRHIIKEKGGRSVLTCIPISGHSNVVWYQQTLGKELKFLIQHYEKVERDKGFLPSRFSVQQFDDYHSEMNMSALELEDSAMYFCASSLQISNERLFFGHGTKLSVL.

Comment on this clone: Germline and genes here are mouse. The read terminates 1 residue ahead of where the CDR3 ends, so the germline J gene completes it. This same CDR3 is encoded by further DNA sequences in the sample. This sequence joins TRBV26 and TRBJ1-1, with D perhaps matching TRBD1 (6 bases). V lost 6 bases and J lost 1, with 6 bases in between. Germline values: CDR1 KGHPV, CDR2 FQNQEV (reference sequence). CDR3 length: 12 residues. The CDR3 bases that were read are TGTGCCAGCAGGGACAGAAACACAGAAGTCTTC. It specifies CASRDRNTEVF. In full, the CDR3 reads CASRDRNTEVFF.

Concerning this clone: Gene names refer to mouse genes. The read halts 1 residue ahead of the CDR3 end, with the missing end drawn from the germline J gene. The V call is TRBV15, the J call TRBJ2-5; 8 bases align to TRBD1. The CDR3 length is 13 residues. Germline V lookup: CDR1 SGHND, CDR2 FRSKSL. Trimming removed 5 bases from V and 6 bases from J; junction bases left unmatched: 4. Incomplete CDR3 DNA: TGTGCCAGCAGTGACAGGGGAGGGGACACCCAGTAC. Protein: CASSDRGGDTQY. The full CDR3 protein reads CASSDRGGDTQYF.